This TCR beta chain emerged from a study of blood T cell repertoires in COVID-19. Study-wide context: The analysed material was cDNA or gDNA that came from T cells, B-cell-depleted T cells, or PBMCs.

Original handling: Estimation of nucleated cell counts was performed using reference gene primer amplification. Sequencing was performed with immunoSEQ multiplex PCR; in TCRdb, only in-frame clones are kept and a portion is missing. V, J and clone size reflect that table, while D and trimming were determined from the DNA. Of roughly 180,000 clones listed, approximately 86% were seen once; the top ten hold roughly 8.2%. With 3 bases clipped from V and 2 bases from J, the junction kept 0 bases outside the gene matches. Germline V gives CDR1 MDHEN, CDR2 SYDVKM. The CDR3 consists of 14 residues. Sequenced sample: peripheral blood. V usage is TRBV28 and J usage is TRBJ2-1, with 8 bases fitting TRBD2. The receptor was isolated from a man aged 60 to 69 with acute or convalescent COVID-19. Written as DNA, the CDR3 is TGTGCCAGCAGTTTCGGGGGGGCCTACAATGAGCAGTTCTTC. It encodes CASSFGGAYNEQFF.